Below, 23 T cell receptor beta chains from the same sample are listed, as sequenced in a study of regulatory T cells in long-lasting Graves disease. Time point specified: newly diagnosed GD, antithyroid drugs for less than 3 months. PBMC-derived RNA was used for the TCR library. Arm-PCR of CDR3 regions and iRepertoire HTBI primers were used to build TCR beta libraries. TCRdb used MiXCR to reprocess the multiplex PCR reads, holding one entry per CDR3 protein. The sample has about 540,000 distinct CDR3 sequences, roughly 14% seen once. This sample was shared with a second study, whose subject was T cells in Graves' hyperthyroidism and ophthalmopathy.

This specimen consisted of peripheral blood mononuclear cells (PBMCs), obtained at new diagnosis, from a patient treated with antithyroid drugs. Source of these receptors: a man aged 25 to 45 with Graves disease.

The CDR3 sequence is CSASRGITEAFF. The CDR3, as DNA: TGCAGTGCTAGTAGGGGAATAACTGAAGCTTTCTTT. The rearrangement joins TRBV20-1 to TRBJ1-1; weak D call: TRBD1 (5 bases). Between the trimmed V and J ends, which lost 3 bases and 5 bases, there was a span of 10 bases. Germline V gives CDR1 DFQATT, CDR2 SNEGSKA (reference sequence). The CDR3 is 12 residues long.

This clonotype was seen a few times. This chain uses TRBV7-2 with TRBJ2-5, with TRBD1 as a possible D gene (6 bases). The CDR3 totals 16 residues. Germline CDR1 SGHTA, CDR2 FQGNSA. V was clipped by 3 bases and J by 4 bases, with 18 bases between them. The CDR3 protein is CASSFDRTALVETQYF. CDR3 in DNA: TGTGCCAGCAGCTTTGACCGGACAGCTCTGGTAGAGACCCAGTACTTC. Full variable domain (remainder filled in from reference TRBV7-2 and TRBJ2-5): GAGVSQSPSNKVTEKGKDVELRCDPISGHTALYWYRQSLGQGLEFLIYFQGNSAPDKSGLPSDRFSAERTGGSVSTLTIQRTQQEDSAVYLCASSFDRTALVETQYFGPGTRLLVL.

This clonotype appeared many times. This chain links TRBV5-1 with TRBJ2-7, with D tentatively TRBD2 (6 bases). This CDR3 has 14 amino acids. Trimming removed 0 bases from V and 2 bases from J, with 9 bases in between. Germline assignment: CDR1 SGHRS and CDR2 YFSETQ. CDR3 sequence reads: CASSLEGGTYEQYF. As DNA, the CDR3 is TGCGCCAGCAGCTTGGAGGGCGGGACCTACGAGCAGTACTTC.

This clonotype has a count of ten or more. The V call is TRBV20-1, the J call TRBJ2-1; 14 bases line up with TRBD2. Germline CDR1 is DFQATT and CDR2 is SNEGSKA (reference sequence). The CDR3 contains 15 residues. The J segment lost 5 bases and the V segment lost 5 bases, leaving 5 bases of the junction unmatched. The DNA for the CDR3 is TGCAGTGCTCCCGGACTAGCGGGGGGACACAATGAGCAGTTCTTC. The encoded protein is CSAPGLAGGHNEQFF.

At least ten counts were recorded for this clonotype. This chain links TRBV12-3 or TRBV12-4 with TRBJ2-3, with D possibly matching TRBD2 (6 bases). Trimming cost V 3 bases and J 4 bases, with 20 bases left between them. The CDR3 has 17 residues. CDR3 nucleotide sequence: TGTGCCAGCAGTTTTTCGCTGACTAGTATCCGCGCAGATACGCAGTATTTT. Its translation is CASSFSLTSIRADTQYF.

In this sample, this clonotype turned up many times. J is TRBJ2-7 and V is TRBV28, with TRBD2 as a possible D gene (7 bases). This CDR3 spans 14 amino acids. CDR1 MDHEN and CDR2 SYDVKM come from the germline V gene. The V and J ends lost 3 bases and 2 bases respectively, with 11 bases between them. CDR3 in DNA: TGTGCCAGCAGTTTGCGGGGGCCCCCCTACGAGCAGTACTTC. Translation: CASSLRGPPYEQYF.

This clonotype has a handful of counts. The CDR3 here is CASSVGGRPTDTQYF. The DNA for the CDR3 is TGTGCCAGCAGCGTAGGTGGGAGGCCCACAGATACGCAGTATTTT. This chain uses TRBV9 with TRBJ2-3; tentative D call: TRBD2 (6 bases). Trimming shortened V by 0 bases and J by 2 bases, and 10 bases separated the two germline ends. The germline V gene encodes CDR1 SGDLS and CDR2 YYNGEE. The CDR3 runs to 15 residues.

This clonotype turned up a few times. This chain uses TRBV11-3 with TRBJ2-1; 8 bases agree with TRBD2. This CDR3 contains 17 residues. Germline V gene data show CDR1 as SGHNT and CDR2 as YENEEA. V dropped 5 bases and J dropped 0; count of bases not matched to a gene: 9. CDR3 amino acids: CASSLRTSRNSYNEQFF. CDR3 DNA: TGTGCCAGCAGCCTCCGGACTAGCAGAAACTCCTACAATGAGCAGTTCTTC.

The table lists this clonotype with many counts. The CDR3 nucleotides are TGCAGCGTTAGTGGGCTAGCGGGAAATCCCTACGAGCAGTACTTC. It yields the protein CSVSGLAGNPYEQYF. The J gene is TRBJ2-7, the V gene TRBV29-1; 9 nucleotides line up with TRBD2. Trimming cost V 5 bases and J 2 bases; bases outside gene matches: 10. The CDR3 sequence is 15 residues long. The germline CDR1 and CDR2 sequences are SQVTM and ANQGSEA.

The sample holds many counts of this clonotype. The chain is built from TRBV3-1 and TRBJ1-2; 10 nucleotides line up with TRBD1. In germline, CDR1 is LGHDT, CDR2 YNNKEL (reference sequence). After removal of 4 bases from V and 8 bases from J, the junction contained 13 bases not matched to a gene. This CDR3 has 16 residues. The CDR3, as DNA: TGTGCCAGCAGCCCGGGACAGGGGATATTAGGAAGGGGCTACACCTTC. It yields the protein CASSPGQGILGRGYTF.

The chain recombines TRBV12-3 or TRBV12-4 with TRBJ2-4; TRBD1 matches 9 bases. The CDR3 consists of 15 residues. J was trimmed by 4 bases and V by 4 bases; bases with no gene match: 5. The CDR3, as DNA: TGTGCCAGCAGTTGGACCGGGACAGGGAAAAACATTCAGTACTTC. This encodes CASSWTGTGKNIQYF.

The V gene is TRBV11-1, the J gene TRBJ2-7, with D tentatively TRBD1 or TRBD2 (5 bases each). Germline CDR1 and CDR2: SGHAT and FQDESV (reference sequence). V was cut by 5 bases and J by 6 bases, with 11 bases left in between. The CDR3 is made up of 12 amino acids. The CDR3 here is CASSQWGSEQYF. The CDR3 DNA reads as TGTGCCAGCAGCCAGTGGGGGAGCGAGCAGTACTTC.

The CDR3 DNA reads TGTGCCAGCAGCTTAGTCACAGGGGAATACGAGCAGTACTTC. Protein product: CASSLVTGEYEQYF. J is TRBJ2-7 and V is TRBV11-2; 7 bases fit TRBD1. This CDR3 comprises 14 residues. Trimming took 1 base from V and 4 from J; bases not matched to a gene: 4. The germline gives CDR1 SGHAT, CDR2 FQNNGV.

The V call is TRBV12-3 or TRBV12-4, the J call TRBJ2-7; possible D gene TRBD1, 5 bases. This CDR3 spans 13 amino acids. Trimming shortened V by 9 bases and J by 0 bases, and 12 bases separated the two germline ends. CDR3 DNA: TGTGCCAGTCAGGGTTGGACCTCCTACGAGCAGTACTTC. Encoded protein: CASQGWTSYEQYF.

There are many counts of this clonotype. This chain uses TRBV12-3 or TRBV12-4 with TRBJ2-3, with 10 positions matching TRBD2. With V trimmed by 6 bases and J by 1 base, 4 bases remained unmatched. CDR3 size: 15 residues. DNA of the CDR3: TGTGCCAGCAGCGCTAGCGGGAGCGGCACAGATACGCAGTATTTT. Encoded protein: CASSASGSGTDTQYF.

This clonotype was counted ten times or more. The chain is built from TRBV27 and TRBJ2-5; 8 bases line up with TRBD1. Per germline, CDR1 MNHEY and CDR2 SMNVEV (reference sequence). This CDR3 comprises 16 residues. Losses at the gene ends were 2 bases for V and 1 base for J; bases not matched to a gene: 6. The CDR3 is CASSLGQGFPQETQYF. CDR3 bases: TGTGCCAGCAGTTTAGGACAGGGCTTCCCCCAAGAGACCCAGTACTTC.

This clonotype was seen a single time. The chain recombines TRBV6-2 or TRBV6-3 with TRBJ2-1; 13 bases map to TRBD2. Germline assignment: CDR1 MNHEY and CDR2 SVGEGT. After removal of 8 bases from V and 9 bases from J, the junction contained 13 bases not matched to a gene. CDR3 size: 16 residues. CDR3 protein: CASGRTSGRGSVEQFF. DNA of the CDR3: TGTGCCAGCGGGCGGACTAGCGGGAGAGGGTCGGTTGAGCAGTTCTTC.

This clonotype was counted only a few times. This rearrangement joins TRBV20-1 to TRBJ2-1, with D perhaps assigned TRBD1 or TRBD2 (5 bases each). Germline V gene sequence: CDR1 DFQATT, CDR2 SNEGSKA (reference sequence). This CDR3 has 14 residues. V was pared by 0 bases and J by 4 bases, with 10 bases between. The CDR3 DNA follows: TGCAGTGCTAGAGAAGGGACCAATTACAATGAGCAGTTCTTC. Protein: CSAREGTNYNEQFF.

This clonotype was picked up many times. The rearrangement links TRBV27 to TRBJ2-3, with D possibly matching TRBD1 (6 bases). Germline values: CDR1 MNHEY, CDR2 SMNVEV (reference sequence). V lost 2 bases, J lost 3 bases, and 15 bases lay in between. The CDR3 sequence is 16 residues long. CDR3 residues: CASSLRYRGSTDTQYF. CDR3 sequence (DNA): TGTGCCAGCAGTTTACGGTATAGGGGGTCGACAGATACGCAGTATTTT.

This clonotype was detected many times. The rearrangement joins TRBV2 to TRBJ2-1; D gene uncertain. Looked up from germline, CDR1 is SNHLY and CDR2 is FYNNEI. There are 13 residues in the CDR3. V was shortened by 5 bases and J by 5 bases, with 10 bases between the two germline ends. DNA for the CDR3: TGTGCCAGCAGTCGAAGCCAACACAATGAGCAGTTCTTC. It specifies CASSRSQHNEQFF.

At least ten counts were recorded for this clonotype. The CDR3 spells CATSRGRGSTEAFF. CDR3 sequence (DNA): TGTGCCACCAGCAGAGGACGTGGTAGCACTGAAGCTTTCTTT. V is TRBV15 and J is TRBJ1-1; unclear D gene. V lost 1 base and J lost 4, with 10 bases in between. The CDR3 extends over 14 amino acids. CDR1 LNHNV and CDR2 YYDKDF come from the germline V gene (reference sequence).

This clonotype occurred many times. The chain links TRBV10-3 to TRBJ1-4, with 10 bases that match TRBD1. Germline lookup yields CDR1 ENHRY and CDR2 SYGVKD. V lost 5 bases, J lost 12 bases, and 9 bases stayed unmatched. The CDR3 extends over 14 amino acids. The CDR3 DNA sequence: TGTGCCATCAGTAGACAGGGGGCAGACGTGGAACTGTTTTTT. Translated, it gives CAISRQGADVELFF.

At least ten counts were recorded for this clonotype. The chain is built from TRBV19 and TRBJ2-7, with 8 bases identical to TRBD2. Germline V CDR1 and CDR2: LNHDA, SQIVND (reference sequence). Trimming at V came to 1 base and at J to 5 bases, leaving 7 bases not matched to a gene. The CDR3 extends over 15 amino acids. The CDR3 region is CASSIAKAGDHEQYF. As DNA, the CDR3 is TGTGCCAGTAGTATAGCCAAAGCGGGAGACCACGAGCAGTACTTC. The variable domain in full, completed from reference TRBV19 and TRBJ2-7, reads DGGITQSPKYLFRKEGQNVTLSCEQNLNHDAMYWYRQDPGQGLRLIYYSQIVNDFQKGDIAEGYSVSREKKESFPLTVTSAQKNPTAFYLCASSIAKAGDHEQYFGPGTRLTVT.